This T cell receptor (beta chain) originates from a study of blood T cell repertoires in COVID-19. At the level of the study: The United States, Italy and Spain provided the acute and convalescent COVID-19 samples.

In the case of this clone: The junction does not match germline at one end; this may be a read error.

The germline gives CDR1 KGHSH, CDR2 LQKENI. The CDR3 covers 13 residues. Sequencing was performed with immunoSEQ multiplex PCR; in TCRdb, only in-frame clones are kept and a portion is missing. The sample has some 110,000 clones; over 75% are singletons. Sequenced input: peripheral blood. The source of this sequence is a man aged 50-60 years with acute or convalescent COVID-19. The chain carries TRBV18 and TRBJ2-1, with D possibly being TRBD2 (5 bases). The CDR3, as DNA: TGTGCCAGCTCACCCAGCGACTACGATGAGCAGTTCTTC. It encodes CASSPSDYDEQFF. Complete variable domain (other parts from reference TRBV18 and TRBJ2-1): NAGVMQNPRHLVRRRGQEARLRCSPMKGHSHVYWYRQLPEEGLKFMVYLQKENIIDESGMPKERFSAEFPKEGPSILRIQQVVRGDSAAYFCASSPSDYDEQFFGPGTRLTVL.